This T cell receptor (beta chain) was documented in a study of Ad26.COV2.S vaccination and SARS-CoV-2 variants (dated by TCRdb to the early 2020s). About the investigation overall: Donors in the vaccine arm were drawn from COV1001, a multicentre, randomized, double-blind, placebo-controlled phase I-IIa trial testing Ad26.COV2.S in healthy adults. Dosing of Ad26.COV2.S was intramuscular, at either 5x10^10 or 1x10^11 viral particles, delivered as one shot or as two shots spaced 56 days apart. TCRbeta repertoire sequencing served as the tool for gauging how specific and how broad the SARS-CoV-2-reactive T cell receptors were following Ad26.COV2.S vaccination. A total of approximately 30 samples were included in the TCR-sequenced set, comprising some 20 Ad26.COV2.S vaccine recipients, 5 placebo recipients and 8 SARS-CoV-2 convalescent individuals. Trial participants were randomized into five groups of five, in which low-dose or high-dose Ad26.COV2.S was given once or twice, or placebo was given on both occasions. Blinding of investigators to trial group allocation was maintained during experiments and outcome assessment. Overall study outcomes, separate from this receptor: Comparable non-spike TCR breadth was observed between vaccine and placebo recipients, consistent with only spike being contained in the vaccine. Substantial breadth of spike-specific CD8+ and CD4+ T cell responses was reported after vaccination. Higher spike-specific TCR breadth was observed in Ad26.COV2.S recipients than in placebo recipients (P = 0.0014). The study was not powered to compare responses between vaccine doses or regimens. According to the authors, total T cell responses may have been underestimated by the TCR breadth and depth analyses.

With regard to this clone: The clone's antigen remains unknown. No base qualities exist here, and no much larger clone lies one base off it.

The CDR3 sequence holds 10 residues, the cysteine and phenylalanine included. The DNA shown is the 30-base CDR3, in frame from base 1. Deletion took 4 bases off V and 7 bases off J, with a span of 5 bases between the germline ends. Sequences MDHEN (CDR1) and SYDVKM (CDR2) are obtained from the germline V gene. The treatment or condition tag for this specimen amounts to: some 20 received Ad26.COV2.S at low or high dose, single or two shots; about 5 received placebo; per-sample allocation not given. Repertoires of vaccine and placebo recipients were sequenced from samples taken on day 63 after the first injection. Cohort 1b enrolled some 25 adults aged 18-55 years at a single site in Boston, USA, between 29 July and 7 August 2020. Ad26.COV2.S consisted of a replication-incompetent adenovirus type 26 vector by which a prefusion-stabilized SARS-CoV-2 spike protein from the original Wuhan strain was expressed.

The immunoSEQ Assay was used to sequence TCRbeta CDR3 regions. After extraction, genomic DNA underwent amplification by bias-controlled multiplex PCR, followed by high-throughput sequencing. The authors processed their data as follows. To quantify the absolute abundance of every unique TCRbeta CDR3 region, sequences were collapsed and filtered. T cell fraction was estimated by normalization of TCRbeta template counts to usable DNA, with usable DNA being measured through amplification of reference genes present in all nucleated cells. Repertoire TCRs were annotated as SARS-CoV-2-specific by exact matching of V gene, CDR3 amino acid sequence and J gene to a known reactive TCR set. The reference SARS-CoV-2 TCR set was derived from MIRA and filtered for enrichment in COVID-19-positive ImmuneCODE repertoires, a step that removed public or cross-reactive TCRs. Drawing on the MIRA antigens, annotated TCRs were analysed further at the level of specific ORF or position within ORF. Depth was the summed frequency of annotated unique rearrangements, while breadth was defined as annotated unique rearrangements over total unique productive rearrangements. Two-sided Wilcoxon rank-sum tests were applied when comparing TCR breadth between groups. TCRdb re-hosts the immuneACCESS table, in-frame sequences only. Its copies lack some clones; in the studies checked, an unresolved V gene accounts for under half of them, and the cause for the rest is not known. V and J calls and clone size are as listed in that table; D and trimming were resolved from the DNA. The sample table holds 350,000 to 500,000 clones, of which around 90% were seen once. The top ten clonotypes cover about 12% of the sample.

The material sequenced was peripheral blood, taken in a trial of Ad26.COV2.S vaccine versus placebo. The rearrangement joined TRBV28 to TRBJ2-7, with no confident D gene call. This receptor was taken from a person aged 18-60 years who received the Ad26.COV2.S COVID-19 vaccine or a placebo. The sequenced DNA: TGTGCCAGCAGTTCCTTGGAGCAGTACTTC. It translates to CASSSLEQYF.